This TCR beta chain was sequenced during a study of CD8 T cells in ankylosing spondylitis (dated by TCRdb to 2016 to 2017). Broadly, across the study: T cell receptor beta repertoires were profiled in healthy donors and ankylosing spondylitis patients so that disease-linked TCR variants could be found. The whole study cohort included 85 to 120 healthy donors and around 24 ankylosing spondylitis patients. Peripheral blood was sampled, and synovial fluid was also collected from ankylosing spondylitis patients. Study-wide conclusions, independent of this receptor: A CD8+ phenotype was shown by the disease-linked clones, which were found at relatively low frequencies in peripheral blood. Some of the motif variants had been reported before in the synovial fluid and blood of reactive arthritis patients, a finding that suggests common disease-initiation mechanisms. A TCR beta motif made up of seven or eight highly homologous amino acid variants appeared to be characteristic of blood from ankylosing spondylitis patients. The disease-linked clones were reported to be significantly enriched in matched synovial fluid samples from ankylosing spondylitis patients.

The run used an Illumina HiSeq 2500. TCR beta libraries were prepared by quantitative 5'-RACE with molecular barcodes. In the source study's methods: A new computational method based on a probabilistic model of VDJ rearrangement was used to identify disease-linked TCR variants. The public reads were run again by TCRdb, first through fastp at Q25 and then through MiXCR, and only productive beta chains were kept. Under each unique CDR3 protein, matching rows form one entry showing the most common genes and DNA. The authors' filters were not applied to this entry. For this sample the table gives roughly 440,000 distinct CDR3 sequences, of which 15% to 20% were detected only once. Of the sample, approximately 1% falls within the top ten clones. This clonotype was counted only a few times. Its antigen is unknown. There are no base qualities to consult, and no much larger clone falls within one base. The germline V gene specifies SQVTM as CDR1 and ANQGSEA as CDR2. From cysteine to phenylalanine, the CDR3 is 13 amino acids long. The DNA shown is the 39-base CDR3, in frame from base 1.

The chain is assembled from TRBV29-1 and TRBJ2-1, with no confidently assigned D gene. The receptor was isolated from a male donor with ankylosing spondylitis. The sequenced material came from blood, either unsorted or a sorted T cell fraction (not recorded which). The DNA sequence is as follows: TGCACCACCGACTCCCATCTCTTTAATGAGCAGTTCTTC. It translates to CTTDSHLFNEQFF.